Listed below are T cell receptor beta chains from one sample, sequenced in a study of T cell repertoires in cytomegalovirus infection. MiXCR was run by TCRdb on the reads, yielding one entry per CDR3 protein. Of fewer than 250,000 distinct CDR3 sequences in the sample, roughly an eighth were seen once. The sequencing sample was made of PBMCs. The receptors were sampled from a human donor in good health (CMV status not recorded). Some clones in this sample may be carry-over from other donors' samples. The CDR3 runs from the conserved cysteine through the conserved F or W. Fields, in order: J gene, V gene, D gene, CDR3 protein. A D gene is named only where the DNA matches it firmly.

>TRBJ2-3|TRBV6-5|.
CASSFTGSGTSTDTQYF
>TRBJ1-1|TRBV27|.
CASSLPSRDTEAFF
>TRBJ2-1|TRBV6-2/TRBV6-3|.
CASSYFGGGGSYNEQFF
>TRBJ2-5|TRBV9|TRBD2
CASSVAAGGRQETQYF
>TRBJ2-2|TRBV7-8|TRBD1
CASSLQGATGELFF
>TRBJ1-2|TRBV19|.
CASSSDWTRYGYTF
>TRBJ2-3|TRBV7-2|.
CASSLAGRRFGTDTQYF
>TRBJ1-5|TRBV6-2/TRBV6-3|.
CASRGFNSNQPQHF
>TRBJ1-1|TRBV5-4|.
CASSLGWGNTEAFF
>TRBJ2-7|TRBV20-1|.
CSARVSASSYEQYF
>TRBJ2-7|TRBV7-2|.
CASSLAGPGTSNPYEQYF
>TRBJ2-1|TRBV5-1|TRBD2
CASSLSTSGRAIRPYNEQFF
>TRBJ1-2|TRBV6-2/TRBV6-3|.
CASSYSYPGPYGYTF
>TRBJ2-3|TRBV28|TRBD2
CASSAQVAGATDTQYF
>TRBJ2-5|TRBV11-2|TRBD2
CASSLGGTSGSLQETQYF
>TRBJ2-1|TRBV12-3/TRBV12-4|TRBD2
CASLAGTFYNEQFF
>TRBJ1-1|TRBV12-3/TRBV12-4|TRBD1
CASSGDRGRAFF
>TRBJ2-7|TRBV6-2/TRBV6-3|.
CASSTRDTSYEQYF
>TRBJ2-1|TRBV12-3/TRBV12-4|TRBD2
CASSLRLAGGIDEQFF
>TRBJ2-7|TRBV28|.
CASSPPLGGSYEQYF
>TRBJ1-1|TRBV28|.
CASSFERGRVNTEAFF
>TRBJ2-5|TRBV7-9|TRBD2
CASSLIAGGQETQYF
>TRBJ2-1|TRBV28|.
CASSFEGEQFF
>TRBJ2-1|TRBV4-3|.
CASSLIPTSYSYNEQFF
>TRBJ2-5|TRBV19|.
CASSIFRNRGETQYF
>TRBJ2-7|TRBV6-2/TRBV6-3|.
CASSYSIGTYEQYF
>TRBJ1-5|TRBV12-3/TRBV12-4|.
CASTLEVGSNQPQHF
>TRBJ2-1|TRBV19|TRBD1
CASGDRKRPRDEQFF
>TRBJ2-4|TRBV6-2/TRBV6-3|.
CASSYSKQARYAAKNIQYF
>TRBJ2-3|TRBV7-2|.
CASSSQGDTQYF
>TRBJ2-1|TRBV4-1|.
CASSPNSNSYNEQFF
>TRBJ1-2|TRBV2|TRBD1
CASSGTGASTYGYTF
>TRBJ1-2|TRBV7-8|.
CASSPGHLRGYTF
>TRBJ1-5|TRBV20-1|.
CSARPGLGNQPQHF
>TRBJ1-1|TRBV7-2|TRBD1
CASSWGQGNTEAFF